Included here is one T cell receptor beta chain sequence, with context. Germline V CDR1 and CDR2: SGHTA, FQGTGA. V was shortened by 3 bases and J by 4 bases, with 15 bases between the two germline ends. The CDR3 is 15 residues long. In the original analysis: Reference gene primer amplification gave estimated nucleated cell counts. The data were produced by immunoSEQ multiplex PCR, yet TCRdb's version contains in-frame clones alone and is incomplete. For V, J and clone size, that table is used; D and trimming come from the DNA. The sample comprises approximately 100,000 clones, over 80% of which are singletons, and 1.1% rests with the top ten. The sample comes from a study of blood T cell repertoires in COVID-19. Study summary: Samples of COVID-19 (acute and convalescent) were obtained from the United States, Italy and Spain.

What was sequenced was peripheral blood. The clonotype was recovered from a human donor in a cohort sampled during active COVID-19. The genes are TRBV7-3 and TRBJ2-5; a weak D match, TRBD1 (6 bases). CDR3 in DNA: TGTGCCAGCAGCTTGGGTACAGGGAGAGGAGAGACCCAGTACTTC. Translated, it gives CASSLGTGRGETQYF. The entire variable domain, with the rest obtained from reference TRBV7-3 and TRBJ2-5, is as follows: GAGVSQTPSNKVTEKGKYVELRCDPISGHTALYWYRQSLGQGPEFLIYFQGTGAADDSGLPNDRFFAVRPEGSVSTLKIQRTERGDSAVYLCASSLGTGRGETQYFGPGTRLLVL.